What follows are 25 T cell receptor beta chains derived from one specimen sequenced in a study of cytomegalovirus exposure and HLA in healthy donors. Primers for the PCR totalled 60 Vbeta and 13 Jbeta. The data were produced by immunoSEQ multiplex PCR, yet TCRdb's version contains in-frame clones alone and is incomplete. Among 150,000 or so clones listed, roughly 80% were seen once. Sequencing was carried out using PBMCs. These receptors originate from a female donor in good health and CMV-seronegative.

The V call is TRBV5-4, the J call TRBJ2-5; the match to TRBD1 covers 10 bases. Germline trimming cut 4 bases from V and 5 bases from J; bases unmatched to any gene: 5. The germline gives CDR1 SGHNT, CDR2 YYREEE (reference sequence). The CDR3 contains 14 residues. CDR3 bases: TGTGCCAGCAGCGCCGGGACAGGGGCGGAGACCCAGTACTTC. Translated: CASSAGTGAETQYF.

The V call is TRBV11-3, the J call TRBJ2-2; tentatively, D is TRBD1 (5 bases). The CDR3 loop spans 14 amino acids. Deletions cut 2 bases from V and 6 bases from J, with 10 bases between. Germline V CDR1 and CDR2: SGHNT, YENEEA. The CDR3 protein is CASSLKTVPGELFF. The CDR3 DNA is TGTGCCAGCAGCTTAAAGACAGTCCCCGGGGAGCTGTTTTTT. The full variable domain, completed using reference TRBV11-3 and TRBJ2-2, is EAGVVQSPRYKIIEKKQPVAFWCNPISGHNTLYWYLQNLGQGPELLIRYENEEAVDDSQLPKDRFSAERLKGVDSTLKIQPAELGDSAVYLCASSLKTVPGELFFGEGSRLTVL.

This clone was detected once. This chain uses TRBV10-3 with TRBJ2-1; D uncertain. Trimming left V 8 bases short and J 5 bases short, with 19 bases between. Looked up from germline, CDR1 is ENHRY and CDR2 is SYGVKD. The CDR3 has 15 amino acids. The CDR3 loop reads CAISSRGAWDNEQFF. CDR3 bases: TGTGCCATCTCCTCCCGAGGAGCCTGGGACAATGAGCAGTTCTTC.

V usage is TRBV18 and J usage is TRBJ1-4; 9 bases map to TRBD1. The CDR3 sequence is 21 residues long. V shed 3 bases and J 0 bases; nucleotides not matched to a gene: 17. Germline V lookup: CDR1 KGHSH, CDR2 LQKENI. The DNA for the CDR3 is TGTGCCAGCTCACCCAATACCGGGACAGGGACATACAGCGCAACTAATGAAAAACTGTTTTTT. Protein: CASSPNTGTGTYSATNEKLFF.

This clone was counted a few times. This rearrangement joins TRBV6-1 to TRBJ2-7, with 7 bases fitting TRBD1. This CDR3 contains 14 residues. The J segment lost 3 bases and the V segment lost 7 bases, leaving 9 bases of the junction unmatched. Germline V gene sequence: CDR1 MNHNS, CDR2 SASEGT. CDR3 residues: CASTSWDSSYEQYF. For the CDR3, the DNA is TGTGCCAGCACCTCTTGGGACAGTAGCTACGAGCAGTACTTC.

The J gene is TRBJ1-4, the V gene TRBV2; possible D gene TRBD1, 6 bases. V was shortened by 4 bases and J by 8 bases, with 8 bases between the two germline ends. Germline V gene lookup returns CDR1 SNHLY and CDR2 FYNNEI. The CDR3 length is 12 residues. Here the CDR3 reads CASSGGGEKLFF. The CDR3 region has the DNA TGTGCCAGCAGTGGCGGGGGCGAAAAACTGTTTTTT. Drawing the rest from reference TRBV2 and TRBJ1-4, the complete variable domain is EPEVTQTPSHQVTQMGQEVILRCVPISNHLYFYWYRQILGQKVEFLVSFYNNEISEKSEIFDDQFSVERPDGSNFTLKIRSTKLEDSAMYFCASSGGGEKLFFGSGTQLSVL.

This rearrangement joins TRBV7-2 to TRBJ2-5; 7 nucleotides match TRBD1. The junction had 4 bases not matched to a gene; V was cut back by 4 bases and J by 5 bases. CDR1 and CDR2 from the germline V gene are SGHTA and FQGNSA. The CDR3 extends over 13 amino acids. The CDR3 is CASSSTGLETQYF. In nucleotides, the CDR3 is TGTGCCAGCAGCTCGACAGGGCTGGAGACCCAGTACTTC.

The genes are TRBV5-1 and TRBJ2-3, with TRBD2 as a possible D gene (5 bases). Trimming left V 1 base short and J 1 base short, with 10 bases between. Per the germline V gene, CDR1 is SGHRS and CDR2 is YFSETQ. The CDR3 is 15 residues long. The DNA for the CDR3 is TGCGCCAGCAGCTTGATCGGTAGCGGCACAGATACGCAGTATTTT. It is translated as CASSLIGSGTDTQYF.

V usage is TRBV27 and J usage is TRBJ2-6, with D perhaps matching TRBD2 (7 bases). This CDR3 region has 16 residues. Germline CDR1 MNHEY, CDR2 SMNVEV (reference sequence). V was shortened by 5 bases and J by 3 bases, with 14 bases between the two germline ends. CDR3 in amino acids: CASSVRGALGANVLTF. For the CDR3, the DNA is TGTGCCAGCAGTGTCCGGGGGGCGCTTGGGGCCAACGTCCTGACTTTC.

This clone has only a few counts. The chain carries TRBV19 and TRBJ1-1; D is perhaps TRBD1 (5 bases). The CDR3 has 13 amino acids. Germline V lookup: CDR1 LNHDA, CDR2 SQIVND (reference sequence). Trimming shortened V by 8 bases and J by 0 bases, and 10 bases separated the two germline ends. CDR3 protein: CASFDRVNTEAFF. In DNA, the CDR3 is TGTGCCAGTTTTGACAGAGTGAACACTGAAGCTTTCTTT.

The gene calls are TRBV2 and TRBJ1-1; D possibly corresponds to TRBD1 (5 bases). CDR3 length: 13 amino acids. The V gene lost 4 bases and the J gene lost 4 bases, with 10 bases spanning the gap. CDR1 and CDR2 (germline): SNHLY, FYNNEI. The CDR3 region has the DNA TGTGCCAGCAGTGTTGGGGCAGTCACTGAAGCTTTCTTT. Translating gives CASSVGAVTEAFF. The entire variable domain, with the rest obtained from reference TRBV2 and TRBJ1-1, is as follows: EPEVTQTPSHQVTQMGQEVILRCVPISNHLYFYWYRQILGQKVEFLVSFYNNEISEKSEIFDDQFSVERPDGSNFTLKIRSTKLEDSAMYFCASSVGAVTEAFFGQGTRLTVV.

The chain couples TRBV30 to TRBJ2-3; a weak D match, TRBD1 (5 bases). This CDR3 has 13 amino acids. CDR1 and CDR2 from the germline V gene are GTSNPN and SVGIG (reference sequence). V lost 3 bases, J lost 0 bases, and 7 bases lay in between. In DNA, the CDR3 is TGTGCCTGGAGACAGGCTAGCACAGATACGCAGTATTTT. Its translation is CAWRQASTDTQYF.

This chain links TRBV10-3 with TRBJ2-3, with TRBD2 matching over 12 bases. Losses at the gene ends were 8 bases for V and 5 bases for J; bases not matched to a gene: 11. CDR3 length: 16 amino acids. Germline V CDR1 and CDR2: ENHRY, SYGVKD. In DNA form, the CDR3 reads TGTGCCATCCGCCCGGGACTAGCGGGCACCCGAGATACGCAGTATTTT. It codes for CAIRPGLAGTRDTQYF.

The chain joins TRBV6-5 to TRBJ2-7, with 8 bases aligning to TRBD1. In germline, CDR1 is MNHEY, CDR2 SVGAGI. CDR3 length: 15 amino acids. J was trimmed by 3 bases and V by 2 bases; bases with no gene match: 6. The CDR3 coding sequence is TGTGCCAGCAGTTACAGCGACAGGGGAAACTACGAGCAGTACTTC. Translated, it gives CASSYSDRGNYEQYF.

CDR3 region: CASSPGTGGNQPQHF. CDR3 DNA sequence: TGTGCCAGCAGCCCCGGGACAGGAGGGAATCAGCCCCAGCATTTT. V and J are TRBV16 and TRBJ1-5; 8 nucleotides line up with TRBD1. Looked up from germline, CDR1 is KGHSY and CDR2 is FQNENV. Trimming took 4 bases from V and 4 from J; bases not matched to a gene: 6. The CDR3 has 15 amino acids.

This clone has a handful of counts. V is TRBV7-6 and J is TRBJ2-5; 7 positions match TRBD1. Per germline, CDR1 SGHVS and CDR2 FNYEAQ. The V and J ends lost 5 bases and 4 bases, in that order; junction bases with no gene match: 4. The CDR3 has 13 residues. The CDR3 nucleotides read TGTGCCAGCAGCCGGACAGGAGGAGAGACCCAGTACTTC. Amino acids: CASSRTGGETQYF.

This chain uses TRBV28 with TRBJ2-7; D possibly corresponds to TRBD2 (6 bases). CDR1 MDHEN and CDR2 SYDVKM come from the germline V gene. CDR3 size: 13 residues. The V end was cut by 5 bases, the J end by 4 bases, with 12 bases between. The CDR3 bases are TGTGCCAGCAGTACCCCCGGGGGATACGAGCAGTACTTC. This translates into CASSTPGGYEQYF.

The V and J genes are TRBV7-9 and TRBJ1-1; possibly TRBD1 for D (6 bases). The V gene's germline CDR1 is SEHNR and CDR2 FQNEAQ (reference sequence). The CDR3 extends over 13 amino acids. V was pared by 6 bases and J by 8 bases, with 16 bases between. CDR3: CASSSEGGFEAFF. The CDR3 DNA reads as TGTGCCAGCAGTTCAGAAGGGGGTTTCGAAGCTTTCTTT.

The chain carries TRBV6-1 and TRBJ2-3; D might be TRBD2 (5 bases). V shed 8 bases and J shed 3 bases, with 12 bases lying between them. The CDR3 loop spans 13 amino acids. Looked up from germline, CDR1 is MNHNS and CDR2 is SASEGT. The CDR3, as DNA: TGTGCCAGCCAATCCGGGGAGACAGATACGCAGTATTTT. Protein: CASQSGETDTQYF.

This chain uses TRBV13 with TRBJ2-3; 14 nucleotides match TRBD2. The CDR3 totals 16 residues. The ends lost 4 bases at V and 7 bases at J; junction bases unmatched: 7. The germline V gene encodes CDR1 PRHDT and CDR2 FYEKMQ (reference sequence). For the CDR3, the DNA is TGTGCCAGCAGCTGGGGACTAGCGGGAGTTCGGAATACGCAGTATTTT. Its protein is CASSWGLAGVRNTQYF.

The chain carries TRBV6-5 and TRBJ2-1; tentative D call: TRBD2 (5 bases). V lost 4 bases to trimming and J lost 9 bases, with 22 bases between them. From germline, CDR1 is MNHEY and CDR2 SVGAGI. The CDR3 loop spans 16 amino acids. This CDR3 reads CASSFRAGRGTGEQFF. The DNA for the CDR3 is TGTGCCAGCAGTTTTCGGGCTGGACGGGGAACGGGTGAGCAGTTCTTC.

The chain employs TRBV19 and TRBJ1-5; D unresolved. This CDR3 has 14 residues. V shed 5 bases and J shed 2 bases, with 10 bases lying between them. Germline V gene data show CDR1 as LNHDA and CDR2 as SQIVND (reference sequence). The CDR3 bases are TGTGCCAGTAGTGACCTGGGAGGCAATCAGCCCCAGCATTTT. This sequence encodes CASSDLGGNQPQHF.

In regard to this clone: The junction departs from the called germline gene at one end, perhaps through a read error. The chain is built from TRBV19 and TRBJ2-1, with D perhaps TRBD2 (6 bases). Germline CDR1 reads LNHDA; CDR2 reads SQIVND (reference sequence). CDR3 length: 8 amino acids. CDR3 sequence (DNA): TGTGCCAGTAGTAGGGGGGTCTTC. Its translation: CASSRGVF.

In its sample, this clone was seen a few times. The V call is TRBV7-2, the J call TRBJ1-1, with a possible D match to TRBD1 (6 bases). CDR3 length equals 15 residues. Germline CDR1 SGHTA, CDR2 FQGNSA. V gave up 2 bases and J gave up 1 base, with 11 bases separating them. CDR3 loop: CASSLSGVGNTEAFF. The CDR3 DNA follows: TGTGCCAGCAGCTTATCAGGGGTAGGGAACACTGAAGCTTTCTTT.

The chain carries TRBV5-1 and TRBJ2-5; no firm D call. CDR3 length: 14 amino acids. Trimming cost V 1 base and J 2 bases, with 9 bases left between them. The germline gives CDR1 SGHRS, CDR2 YFSETQ. CDR3 loop: CASSLFAEQETQYF. For the CDR3, the DNA is TGCGCCAGCAGCTTGTTCGCAGAACAAGAGACCCAGTACTTC. Full variable domain (outside the CDR3, taken from reference TRBV5-1 and TRBJ2-5): KAGVTQTPRYLIKTRGQQVTLSCSPISGHRSVSWYQQTPGQGLQFLFEYFSETQRNKGNFPGRFSGRQFSNSRSEMNVSTLELGDSALYLCASSLFAEQETQYFGPGTRLLVL.